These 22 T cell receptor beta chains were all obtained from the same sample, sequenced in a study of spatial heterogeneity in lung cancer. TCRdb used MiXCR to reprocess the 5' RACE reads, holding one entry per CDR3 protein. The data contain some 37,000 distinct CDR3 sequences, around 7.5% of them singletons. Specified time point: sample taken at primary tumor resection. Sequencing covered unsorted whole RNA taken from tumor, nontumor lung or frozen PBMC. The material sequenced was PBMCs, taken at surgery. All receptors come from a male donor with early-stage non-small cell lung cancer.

The CDR3 reads CASSPRLAGGEGEQFF. DNA for the CDR3: TGTGCCAGCTCACCCCGACTAGCGGGGGGGGAGGGTGAGCAGTTCTTC. V usage is TRBV18 and J usage is TRBJ2-1; 14 positions match TRBD2. V shed 3 bases, J shed 9 bases, and the junction held 7 bases outside the gene matches. The V gene's germline CDR1 is KGHSH and CDR2 LQKENI. The CDR3 is 16 residues long.

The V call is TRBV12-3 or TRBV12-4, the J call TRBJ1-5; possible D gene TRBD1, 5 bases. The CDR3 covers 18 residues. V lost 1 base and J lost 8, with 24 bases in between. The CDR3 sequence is CASSLVARMAGGNEPQHF. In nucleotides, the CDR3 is TGTGCCAGCAGTTTAGTTGCTCGTATGGCTGGGGGGAATGAGCCCCAGCATTTT.

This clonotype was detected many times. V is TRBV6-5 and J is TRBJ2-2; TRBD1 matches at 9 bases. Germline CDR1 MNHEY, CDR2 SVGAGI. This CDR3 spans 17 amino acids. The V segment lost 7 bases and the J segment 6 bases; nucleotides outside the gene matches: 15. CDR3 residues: CASTEGDREGMAGELFF. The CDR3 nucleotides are TGTGCCAGCACTGAAGGGGACAGGGAAGGAATGGCCGGGGAGCTGTTTTTT.

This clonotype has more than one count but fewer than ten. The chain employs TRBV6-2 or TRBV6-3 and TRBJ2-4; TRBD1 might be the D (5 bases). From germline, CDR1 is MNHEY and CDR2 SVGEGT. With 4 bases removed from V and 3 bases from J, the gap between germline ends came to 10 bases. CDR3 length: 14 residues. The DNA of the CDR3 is TGTGCCAGCAGTTTCAGGGCCTACAAAAACATTCAGTACTTC. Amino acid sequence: CASSFRAYKNIQYF.

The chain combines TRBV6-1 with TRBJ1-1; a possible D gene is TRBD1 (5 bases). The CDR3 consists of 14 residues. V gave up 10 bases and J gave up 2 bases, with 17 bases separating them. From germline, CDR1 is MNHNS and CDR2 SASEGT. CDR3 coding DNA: TGTGCCATCCAAAGGCGAGGGGTCAACACTGAAGCTTTCTTT. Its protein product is CAIQRRGVNTEAFF.

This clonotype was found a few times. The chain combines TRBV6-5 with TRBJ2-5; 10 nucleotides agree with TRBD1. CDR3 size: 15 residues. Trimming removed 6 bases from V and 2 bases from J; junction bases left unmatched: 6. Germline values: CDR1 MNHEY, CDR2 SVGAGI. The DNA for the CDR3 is TGTGCCAGCAGCTTGGACAGGGGGTTACAAGAGACCCAGTACTTC. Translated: CASSLDRGLQETQYF.

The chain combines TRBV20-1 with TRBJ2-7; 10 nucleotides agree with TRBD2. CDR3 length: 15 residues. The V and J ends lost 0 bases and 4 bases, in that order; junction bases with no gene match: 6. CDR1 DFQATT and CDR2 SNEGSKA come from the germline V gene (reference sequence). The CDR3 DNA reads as TGCAGTGCTAGAGACTTTAGCGGGGGGCATTACGAGCAGTACTTC. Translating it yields CSARDFSGGHYEQYF.

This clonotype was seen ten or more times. CDR3 region: CASSLDGSPNYGYTF. Written as DNA, the CDR3 is TGCGCCAGCAGCTTGGATGGGTCTCCTAACTATGGCTACACCTTC. This sequence joins TRBV5-1 and TRBJ1-2; D is unclear. The ends were cut back, 0 bases at V and 0 bases at J, with 9 bases in the middle. Germline V gene lookup returns CDR1 SGHRS and CDR2 YFSETQ. The CDR3 is made up of 15 amino acids.

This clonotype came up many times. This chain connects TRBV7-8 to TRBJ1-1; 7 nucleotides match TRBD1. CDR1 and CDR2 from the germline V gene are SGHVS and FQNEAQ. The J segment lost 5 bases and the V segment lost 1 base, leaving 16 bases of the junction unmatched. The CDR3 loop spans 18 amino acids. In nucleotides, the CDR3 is TGTGCCAGCAGCTTAGTTTTAGGGGGCACCATCCCGGGAACTGAAGCTTTCTTT. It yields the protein CASSLVLGGTIPGTEAFF.

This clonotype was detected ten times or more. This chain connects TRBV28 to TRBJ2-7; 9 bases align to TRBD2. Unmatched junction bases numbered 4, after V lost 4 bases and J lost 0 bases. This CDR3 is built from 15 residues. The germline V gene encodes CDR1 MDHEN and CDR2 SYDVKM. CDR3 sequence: CASSSSGEFSYEQYV. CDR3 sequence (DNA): TGTGCCAGCAGTTCTAGCGGGGAGTTCTCCTACGAGCAGTACGTC.

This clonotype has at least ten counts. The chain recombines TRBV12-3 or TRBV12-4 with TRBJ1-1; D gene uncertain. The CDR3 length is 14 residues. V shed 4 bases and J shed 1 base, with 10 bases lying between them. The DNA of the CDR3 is TGTGCCAGCAGTTGGCGTGGGGAGAACACTGAAGCTTTCTTT. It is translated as CASSWRGENTEAFF.

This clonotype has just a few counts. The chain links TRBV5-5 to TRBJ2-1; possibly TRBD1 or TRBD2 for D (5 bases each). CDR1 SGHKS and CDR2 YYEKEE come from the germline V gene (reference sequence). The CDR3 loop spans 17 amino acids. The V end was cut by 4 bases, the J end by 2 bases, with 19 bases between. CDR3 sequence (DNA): TGTGCCAGCAGCAGCTCTTCTCGGGACGTAACCTACAATGAGCAGTTCTTC. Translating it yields CASSSSSRDVTYNEQFF.

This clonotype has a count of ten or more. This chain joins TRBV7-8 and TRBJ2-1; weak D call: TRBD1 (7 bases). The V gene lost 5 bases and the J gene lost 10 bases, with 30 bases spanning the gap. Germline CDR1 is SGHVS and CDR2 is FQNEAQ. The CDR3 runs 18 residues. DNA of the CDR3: TGTGCCAGCAGCCATCCACAGGGGAAGGGACTTCTCCCCCAGGAGCAGTTCTTC. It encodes CASSHPQGKGLLPQEQFF.

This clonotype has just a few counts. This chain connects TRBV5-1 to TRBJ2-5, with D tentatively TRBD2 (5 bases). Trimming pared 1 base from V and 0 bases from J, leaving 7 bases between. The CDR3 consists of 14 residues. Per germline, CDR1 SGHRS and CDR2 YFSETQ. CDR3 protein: CASSLSTNQETQYF. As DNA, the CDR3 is TGCGCCAGCAGCTTGTCGACTAACCAAGAGACCCAGTACTTC.

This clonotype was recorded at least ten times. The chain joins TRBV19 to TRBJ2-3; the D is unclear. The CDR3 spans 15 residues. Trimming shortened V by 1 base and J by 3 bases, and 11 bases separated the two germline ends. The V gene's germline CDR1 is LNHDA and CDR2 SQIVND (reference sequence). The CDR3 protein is CASSIGNFGTDTQYF. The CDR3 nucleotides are TGTGCCAGTAGTATAGGCAATTTTGGGACAGATACGCAGTATTTT. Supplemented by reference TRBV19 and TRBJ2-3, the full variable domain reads DGGITQSPKYLFRKEGQNVTLSCEQNLNHDAMYWYRQDPGQGLRLIYYSQIVNDFQKGDIAEGYSVSREKKESFPLTVTSAQKNPTAFYLCASSIGNFGTDTQYFGPGTRLTVL.

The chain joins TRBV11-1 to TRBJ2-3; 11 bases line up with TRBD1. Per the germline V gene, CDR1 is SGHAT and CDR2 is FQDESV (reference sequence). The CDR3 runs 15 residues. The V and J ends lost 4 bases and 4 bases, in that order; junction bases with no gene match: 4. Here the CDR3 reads CASSYRTGGPDTQYF. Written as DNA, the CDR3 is TGTGCCAGCAGCTATCGGACAGGGGGCCCAGATACGCAGTATTTT.

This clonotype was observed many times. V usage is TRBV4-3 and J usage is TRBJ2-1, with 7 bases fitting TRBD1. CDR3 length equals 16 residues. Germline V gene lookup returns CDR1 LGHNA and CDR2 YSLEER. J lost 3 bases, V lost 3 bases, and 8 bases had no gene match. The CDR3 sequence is CASSQADRVLYNEQFF. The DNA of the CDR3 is TGCGCCAGCAGCCAGGCTGACAGGGTTCTCTACAATGAGCAGTTCTTC.

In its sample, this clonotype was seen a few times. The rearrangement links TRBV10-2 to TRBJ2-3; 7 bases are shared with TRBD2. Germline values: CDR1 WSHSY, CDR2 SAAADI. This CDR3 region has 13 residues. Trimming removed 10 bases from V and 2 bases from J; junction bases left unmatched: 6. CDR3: CATYLAVTDTQYF. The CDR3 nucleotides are TGCGCCACTTACCTAGCGGTCACAGATACGCAGTATTTT.

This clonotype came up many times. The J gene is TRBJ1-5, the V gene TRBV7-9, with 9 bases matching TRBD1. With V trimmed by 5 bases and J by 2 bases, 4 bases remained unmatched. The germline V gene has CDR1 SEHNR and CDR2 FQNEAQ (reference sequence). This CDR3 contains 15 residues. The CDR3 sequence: CASSTRTGGNQPQHF. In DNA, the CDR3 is TGTGCCAGCAGCACCCGGACAGGGGGCAATCAGCCCCAGCATTTT.

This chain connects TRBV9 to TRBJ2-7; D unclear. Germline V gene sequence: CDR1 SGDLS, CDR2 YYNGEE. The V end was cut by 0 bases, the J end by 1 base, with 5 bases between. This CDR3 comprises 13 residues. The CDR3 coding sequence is TGTGCCAGCAGCGTAGGTGGTTCCTACGAGCAGTACTTC. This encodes CASSVGGSYEQYF.

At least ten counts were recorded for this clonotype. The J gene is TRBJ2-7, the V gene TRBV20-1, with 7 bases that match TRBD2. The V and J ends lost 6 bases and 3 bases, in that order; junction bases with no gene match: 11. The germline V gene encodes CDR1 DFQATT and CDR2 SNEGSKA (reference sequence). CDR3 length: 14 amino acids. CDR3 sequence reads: CSASLRGGVYEQYV. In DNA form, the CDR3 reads TGCAGTGCCAGCCTCCGGGGAGGGGTCTACGAGCAGTACGTC.

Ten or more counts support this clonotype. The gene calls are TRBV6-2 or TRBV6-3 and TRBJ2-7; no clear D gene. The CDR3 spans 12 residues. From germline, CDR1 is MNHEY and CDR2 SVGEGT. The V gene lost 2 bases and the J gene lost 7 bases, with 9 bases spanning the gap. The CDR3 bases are TGTGCCAGCAGTTACACAACCGTTGAGCAGTACGTC. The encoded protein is CASSYTTVEQYV.